Following are 3 T cell receptor beta chains from one sample sequenced in a study of blood T cell repertoires in COVID-19. Sequencing was performed with immunoSEQ multiplex PCR; in TCRdb, only in-frame clones are kept and a portion is missing. Among 120,000 to 150,000 clones listed, 80% to 90% were seen once. What was sequenced was peripheral blood. The origin of the receptors is a man aged 18-30 years with COVID-19, enrolled during active disease.

CDR3 nucleotides: TGTGCCAGCAGCCCGCGCGGGGGAAATGAGCAGTTCTTC. It specifies CASSPRGGNEQFF. The gene calls are TRBV5-4 and TRBJ2-1; the match to TRBD2 covers 7 bases. The germline V gene has CDR1 SGHNT and CDR2 YYREEE (reference sequence). The V and J ends lost 4 bases and 7 bases, in that order; junction bases with no gene match: 5. This CDR3 comprises 13 residues. The full variable domain, with the rest looked up from reference TRBV5-4 and TRBJ2-1, is ETGVTQSPTHLIKTRGQQVTLRCSSQSGHNTVSWYQQALGQGPQFIFQYYREEENGRGNFPPRFSGLQFPNYSSELNVNALELDDSALYLCASSPRGGNEQFFGPGTRLTVL.

The chain joins TRBV21-1 to TRBJ2-5; TRBD2 was called by the table and not checked on the DNA. TRBV21-1 is tagged as a pseudogene. This CDR3 is built from 21 residues. CDR3 amino acids: CASSKAIGLASPTATQETQYF. In DNA form, the CDR3 reads TGTGCCAGCAGCAAAGCTATAGGACTAGCGTCTCCCACGGCGACCCAAGAGACCCAGTACTTC.

The chain joins TRBV27 to TRBJ2-7; 13 bases line up with TRBD2. Trimming cost V 4 bases and J 3 bases; bases outside gene matches: 15. This CDR3 has 19 residues. Germline lookup yields CDR1 MNHEY and CDR2 SMNVEV (reference sequence). The CDR3, as DNA: TGTGCCAGCAGTTCAGGGGGCCGACTAGCGGGAGGTCTTAGCTACGAGCAGTACTTC. This sequence encodes CASSSGGRLAGGLSYEQYF.